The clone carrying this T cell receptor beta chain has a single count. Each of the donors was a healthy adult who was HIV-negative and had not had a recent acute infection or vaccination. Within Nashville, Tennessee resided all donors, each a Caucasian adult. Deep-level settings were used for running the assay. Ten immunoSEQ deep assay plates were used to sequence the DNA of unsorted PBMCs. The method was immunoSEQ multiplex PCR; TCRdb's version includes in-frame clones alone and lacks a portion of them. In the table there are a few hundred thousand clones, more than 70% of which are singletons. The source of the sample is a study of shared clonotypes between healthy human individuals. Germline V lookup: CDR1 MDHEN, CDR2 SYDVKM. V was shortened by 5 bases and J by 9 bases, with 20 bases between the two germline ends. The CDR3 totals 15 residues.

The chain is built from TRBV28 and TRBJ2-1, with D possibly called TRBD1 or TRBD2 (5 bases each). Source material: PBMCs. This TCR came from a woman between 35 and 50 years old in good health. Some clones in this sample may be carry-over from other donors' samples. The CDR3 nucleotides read TGTGCCAGCAGTATAGCACCGGGACGGCGAGCTGAGCAGTTCTTC. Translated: CASSIAPGRRAEQFF. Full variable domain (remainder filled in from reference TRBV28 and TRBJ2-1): DVKVTQSSRYLVKRTGEKVFLECVQDMDHENMFWYRQDPGLGLRLIYFSYDVKMKEKGDIPEGYSVSREKKERFSLILESASTNQTSMYLCASSIAPGRRAEQFFGPGTRLTVL.